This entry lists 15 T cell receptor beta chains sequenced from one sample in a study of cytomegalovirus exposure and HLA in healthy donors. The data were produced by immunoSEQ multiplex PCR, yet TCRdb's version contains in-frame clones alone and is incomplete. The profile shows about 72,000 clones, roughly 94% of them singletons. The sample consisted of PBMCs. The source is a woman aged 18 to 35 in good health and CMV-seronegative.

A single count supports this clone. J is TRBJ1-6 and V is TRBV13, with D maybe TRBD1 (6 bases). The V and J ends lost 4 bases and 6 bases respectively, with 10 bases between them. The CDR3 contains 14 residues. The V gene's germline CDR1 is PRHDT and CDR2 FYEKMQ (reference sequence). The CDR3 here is CASSSGQFNSPLHF. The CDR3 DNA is TGTGCCAGCAGCTCCGGACAGTTTAATTCACCCCTCCACTTT.

The CDR3 loop is CASSFRQGKFTEAFF. CDR3 nucleotides: TGTGCCAGCAGTTTTAGACAGGGCAAGTTCACTGAAGCTTTCTTT. This chain joins TRBV6-6 and TRBJ1-1; 7 positions match TRBD1. The CDR3 spans 15 residues. Losses at the gene ends were 4 bases for V and 4 bases for J; bases not matched to a gene: 9. Germline lookup yields CDR1 MNHNY and CDR2 SVGAGI (reference sequence).

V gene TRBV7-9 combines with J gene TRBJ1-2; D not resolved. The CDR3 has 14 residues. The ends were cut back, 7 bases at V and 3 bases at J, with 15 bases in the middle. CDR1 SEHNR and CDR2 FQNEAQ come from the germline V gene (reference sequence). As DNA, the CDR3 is TGTGCCAGCACCCGGGAGAGGTTGGACTATGGCTACACCTTC. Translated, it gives CASTRERLDYGYTF.

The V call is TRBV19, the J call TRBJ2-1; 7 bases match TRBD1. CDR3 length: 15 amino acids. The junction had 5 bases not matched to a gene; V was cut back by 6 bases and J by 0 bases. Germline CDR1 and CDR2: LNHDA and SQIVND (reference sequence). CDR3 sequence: CASSPRQGSYNEQFF. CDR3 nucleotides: TGTGCCAGTAGCCCAAGACAGGGCTCCTACAATGAGCAGTTCTTC.

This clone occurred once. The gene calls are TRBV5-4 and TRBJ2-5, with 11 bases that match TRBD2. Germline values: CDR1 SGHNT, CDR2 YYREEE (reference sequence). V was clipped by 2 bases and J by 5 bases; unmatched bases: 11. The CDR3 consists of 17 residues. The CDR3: CASSLKNLAGGGETQYF. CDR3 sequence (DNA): TGTGCCAGCAGCTTAAAGAACCTAGCGGGGGGAGGGGAGACCCAGTACTTC.

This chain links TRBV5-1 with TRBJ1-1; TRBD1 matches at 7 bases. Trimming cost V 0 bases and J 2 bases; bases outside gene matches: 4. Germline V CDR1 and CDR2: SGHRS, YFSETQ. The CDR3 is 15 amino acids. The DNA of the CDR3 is TGCGCCAGCAGCTTGGTTGGGACAGACAACACTGAAGCTTTCTTT. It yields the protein CASSLVGTDNTEAFF.

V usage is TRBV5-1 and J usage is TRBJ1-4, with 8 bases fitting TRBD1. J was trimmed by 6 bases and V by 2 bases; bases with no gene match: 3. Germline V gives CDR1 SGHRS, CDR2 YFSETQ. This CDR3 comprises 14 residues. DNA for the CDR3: TGCGCCAGCAGCTTACAGGGGGAGTATGAAAAACTGTTTTTT. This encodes CASSLQGEYEKLFF.

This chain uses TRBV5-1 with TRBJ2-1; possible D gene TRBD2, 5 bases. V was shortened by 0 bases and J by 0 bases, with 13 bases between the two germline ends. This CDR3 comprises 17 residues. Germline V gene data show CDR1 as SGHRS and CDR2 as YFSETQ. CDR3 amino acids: CASSLALWGDSYNEQFF. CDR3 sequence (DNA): TGCGCCAGCAGCTTGGCCCTCTGGGGAGACTCCTACAATGAGCAGTTCTTC.

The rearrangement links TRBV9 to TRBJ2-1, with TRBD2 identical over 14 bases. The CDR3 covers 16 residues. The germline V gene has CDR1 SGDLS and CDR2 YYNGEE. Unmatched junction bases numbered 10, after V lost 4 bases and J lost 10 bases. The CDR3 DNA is TGTGCCAGCAGCTCCGGGACTAGCGGGGGAAGCTGGGAGCAGTTCTTC. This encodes CASSSGTSGGSWEQFF.

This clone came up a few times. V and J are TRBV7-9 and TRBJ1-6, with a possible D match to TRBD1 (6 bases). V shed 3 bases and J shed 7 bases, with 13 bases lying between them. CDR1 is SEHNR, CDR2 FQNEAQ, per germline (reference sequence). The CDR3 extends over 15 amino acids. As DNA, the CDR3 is TGTGCCAGCAGCTTGGCAAGAACAGGGAATTCACCCCTCCACTTT. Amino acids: CASSLARTGNSPLHF.

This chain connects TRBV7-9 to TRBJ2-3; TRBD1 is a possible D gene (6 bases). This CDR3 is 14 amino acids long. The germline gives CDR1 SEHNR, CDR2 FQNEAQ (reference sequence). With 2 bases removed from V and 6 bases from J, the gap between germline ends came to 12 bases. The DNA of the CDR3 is TGTGCCAGCAGCTTAACCAGGGGTAGCGATACGCAGTATTTT. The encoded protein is CASSLTRGSDTQYF.

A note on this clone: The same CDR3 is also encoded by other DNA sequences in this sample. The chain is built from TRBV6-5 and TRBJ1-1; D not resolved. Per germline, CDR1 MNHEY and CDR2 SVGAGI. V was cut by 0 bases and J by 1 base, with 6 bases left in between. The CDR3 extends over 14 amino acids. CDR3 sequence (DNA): TGTGCCAGCAGTTACTCGGAGGGGAACACTGAAGCTTTCTTT. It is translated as CASSYSEGNTEAFF.

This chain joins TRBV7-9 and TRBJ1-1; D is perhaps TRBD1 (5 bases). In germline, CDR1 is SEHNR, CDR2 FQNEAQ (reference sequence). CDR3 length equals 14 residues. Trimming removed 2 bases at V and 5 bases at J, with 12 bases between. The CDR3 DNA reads TGTGCCAGCAGCTTAAGGGGCGGGGGGACTGAAGCTTTCTTT. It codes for CASSLRGGGTEAFF.

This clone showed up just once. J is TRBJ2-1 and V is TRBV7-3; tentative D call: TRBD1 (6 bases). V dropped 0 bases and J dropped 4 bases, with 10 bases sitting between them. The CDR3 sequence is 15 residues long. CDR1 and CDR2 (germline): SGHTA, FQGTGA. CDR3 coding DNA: TGTGCCAGCAGCTTAACCGACAGGACTTACAATGAGCAGTTCTTC. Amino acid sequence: CASSLTDRTYNEQFF.

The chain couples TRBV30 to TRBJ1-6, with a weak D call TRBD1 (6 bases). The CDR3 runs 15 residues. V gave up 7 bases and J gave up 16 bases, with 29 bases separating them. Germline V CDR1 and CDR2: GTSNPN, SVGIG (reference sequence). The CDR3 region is CAFLDPPGQNGPLHF. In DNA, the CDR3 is TGTGCCTTTCTAGACCCCCCGGGACAAAACGGTCCTCTCCACTTT.